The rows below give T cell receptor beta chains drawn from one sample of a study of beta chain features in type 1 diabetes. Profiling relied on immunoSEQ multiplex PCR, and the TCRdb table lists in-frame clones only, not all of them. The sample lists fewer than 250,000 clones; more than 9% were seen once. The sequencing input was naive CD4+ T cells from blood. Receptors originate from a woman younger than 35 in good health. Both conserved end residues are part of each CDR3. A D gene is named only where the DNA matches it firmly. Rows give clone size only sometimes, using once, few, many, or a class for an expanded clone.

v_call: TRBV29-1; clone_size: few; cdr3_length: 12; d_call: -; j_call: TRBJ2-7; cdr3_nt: TGCAGCGTCGGTGACAGTACCTACGAGCAGTACTTC; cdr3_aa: CSVGDSTYEQYF
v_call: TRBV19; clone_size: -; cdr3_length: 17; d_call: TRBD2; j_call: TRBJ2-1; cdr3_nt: TGTGCCAGTAGTATAAGGCTAGCGGGAAGCTCCTACAATGAGCAGTTCTTC; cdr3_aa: CASSIRLAGSSYNEQFF
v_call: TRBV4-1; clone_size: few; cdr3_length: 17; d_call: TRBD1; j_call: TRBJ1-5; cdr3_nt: TGCGCCAGCAGCTTATTAGTGACAGGGCAAGGCAATCAGCCCCAGCATTTT; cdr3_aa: CASSLLVTGQGNQPQHF
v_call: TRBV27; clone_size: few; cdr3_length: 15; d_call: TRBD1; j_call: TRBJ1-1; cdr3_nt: TGTGCCAGCAGTCTAAGACAGGGGGCGCAAACTGAAGCTTTCTTT; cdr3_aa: CASSLRQGAQTEAFF
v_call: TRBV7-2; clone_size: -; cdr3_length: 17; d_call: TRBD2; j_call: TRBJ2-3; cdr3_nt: TGTGCCAGCAGCCCCCCCGCGGGGCGGGGGGGCACAGATACGCAGTATTTT; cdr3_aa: CASSPPAGRGGTDTQYF
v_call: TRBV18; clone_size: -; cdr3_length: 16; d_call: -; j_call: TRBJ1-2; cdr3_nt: TGTGCCAGCTCACCCCTGACAGTGGGGGCGAACTATGGCTACACCTTC; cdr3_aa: CASSPLTVGANYGYTF
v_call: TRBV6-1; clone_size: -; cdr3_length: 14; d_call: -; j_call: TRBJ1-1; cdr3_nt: TGTGCCAGCAATCCATCAGTTATGAACACTGAAGCTTTCTTT; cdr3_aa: CASNPSVMNTEAFF
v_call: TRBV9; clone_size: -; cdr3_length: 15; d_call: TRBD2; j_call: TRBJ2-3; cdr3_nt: TGTGCCAGCAGGGGGGGACTAGCGAGCACAGATACGCAGTATTTT; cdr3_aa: CASRGGLASTDTQYF
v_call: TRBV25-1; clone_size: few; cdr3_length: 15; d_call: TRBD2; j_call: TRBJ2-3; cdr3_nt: TGTGCCAGCAGTGATACGGGGGGGAGCACAGATACGCAGTATTTT; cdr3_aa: CASSDTGGSTDTQYF
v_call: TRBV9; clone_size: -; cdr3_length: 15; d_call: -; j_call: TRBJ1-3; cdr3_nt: TGTGCCAGCAGTCGACAGGACCCTGGGGGAAACACCATATATTTT; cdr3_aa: CASSRQDPGGNTIYF
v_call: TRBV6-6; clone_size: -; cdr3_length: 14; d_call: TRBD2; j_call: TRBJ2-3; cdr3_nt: TGTGCCAGCAGTTCTAGCGGGGAGGGAGATACGCAGTATTTT; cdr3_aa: CASSSSGEGDTQYF
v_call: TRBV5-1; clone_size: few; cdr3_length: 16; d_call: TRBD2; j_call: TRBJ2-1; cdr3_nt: TGCGCCAGCAGCTTGTCTTTGATAGGACTAGACAATGAGCAGTTCTTC; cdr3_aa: CASSLSLIGLDNEQFF
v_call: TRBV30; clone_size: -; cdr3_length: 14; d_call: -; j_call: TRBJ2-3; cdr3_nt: TGTGCCTGGAGTGTTGGCGGGGCCACAGATACGCAGTATTTT; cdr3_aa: CAWSVGGATDTQYF
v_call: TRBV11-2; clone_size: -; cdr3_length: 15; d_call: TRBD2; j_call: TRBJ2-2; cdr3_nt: TGTGCCAGCAGCGATAGCGGGAGTTTGGCCGGGGAGCTGTTTTTT; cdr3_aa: CASSDSGSLAGELFF